Listed below are T cell receptor beta chains from one sample, sequenced in a study of OX40 agonist ivuxolimab in advanced cancers. TCRdb's table, derived via immunoSEQ multiplex PCR, lists solely in-frame clones and lacks some. The sample carries about 50,000 clones, around 84% recorded once. The sample consisted of CD4+ or CD8+ T cells sorted from blood, taken in a trial of the OX40 agonist ivuxolimab. The origin of the receptors is an adult with an advanced solid tumor such as melanoma, head and neck, liver or kidney cancer. The CDR3 runs from the conserved cysteine through the conserved F or W. The order of the fields is V gene, D gene, J gene, clone size, CDR3 protein, CDR3 DNA. A D gene is named only where the DNA matches it firmly. Only some rows state a clone size, as once, few, many or a class for expanded clones.

TRBV4-1	.	TRBJ1-5	many	CASSQGWGDGNQPQHF	TGCGCCAGCAGCCAAGGGTGGGGAGATGGCAATCAGCCCCAGCATTTT
TRBV27	.	TRBJ2-7	.	CASSFYRRPGYEQYF	TGTGCCAGCAGCTTCTACAGGCGGCCGGGTTACGAGCAGTACTTC
TRBV19	.	TRBJ2-4	.	CASSPLENIQYF	TGTGCCAGTAGCCCTCTAGAGAACATTCAGTACTTC
TRBV4-1	.	TRBJ2-3	.	CASSQEGLPTDTQYF	TGCGCCAGCAGCCAAGAGGGATTGCCCACAGATACGCAGTATTTT
TRBV7-9	.	TRBJ1-1	.	CASSLSSGAGYEAFF	TGTGCCAGCAGCTTATCATCAGGGGCGGGGTATGAAGCTTTCTTT
TRBV27	.	TRBJ2-2	.	CASSLSSGYTGELFF	TGTGCCAGCAGTTTGTCATCAGGGTACACCGGGGAGCTGTTTTTT
TRBV27	.	TRBJ1-2	.	CASSLGAGYGYTF	TGTGCCAGCAGTTTAGGTGCCGGCTATGGCTACACCTTC
TRBV6-1	TRBD2	TRBJ2-1	.	CASRKTSGNYNEQFF	TGTGCCAGCAGAAAGACTAGCGGGAACTACAATGAGCAGTTCTTC
TRBV7-9	.	TRBJ1-1	.	CASSLEGAFF	TGTGCCAGCAGCTTGGAGGGAGCTTTCTTT
TRBV9	.	TRBJ2-1	.	CASSVEGRRTDEQFF	TGTGCCAGCAGCGTAGAAGGGCGACGGACAGATGAGCAGTTCTTC
TRBV10-3	TRBD1	TRBJ2-1	.	CATTTGDNEQFF	TGTGCCACCACAACAGGGGACAATGAGCAGTTCTTC
TRBV2	.	TRBJ2-1	.	CASSAPGTVSYNEQFF	TGTGCCAGCAGTGCCCCGGGGACGGTTTCCTACAATGAGCAGTTCTTC
TRBV28	.	TRBJ2-7	.	CASSTRPRSSYEQYF	TGTGCCAGCAGTACAAGACCCCGGAGCTCCTACGAGCAGTACTTC
TRBV7-2	.	TRBJ2-1	.	CASSLFWEYNEQFF	TGTGCCAGCAGCTTATTCTGGGAATACAATGAGCAGTTCTTC
TRBV4-1	.	TRBJ1-5	.	CASSQVFGPQHF	TGCGCCAGCAGCCAAGTTTTCGGGCCCCAGCATTTT
TRBV19	.	TRBJ2-7	once	CASRLGSGFEQYF	TGTGCCAGTAGGCTTGGTTCGGGTTTCGAGCAGTACTTC
TRBV4-1	TRBD1	TRBJ1-1	.	CASSPRQGSNTEAFF	TGCGCCAGCAGCCCAAGACAGGGGTCGAACACTGAAGCTTTCTTT
TRBV6-6	.	TRBJ1-2	.	CASSYSTQPGQSYTF	TGTGCCAGCAGTTACTCGACTCAACCGGGCCAGAGCTACACCTTC
TRBV6-5	.	TRBJ1-2	.	CASSPATANYGYTF	TGTGCCAGCAGCCCAGCTACAGCCAACTATGGCTACACCTTC
TRBV4-3	.	TRBJ2-3	.	CASSSLHPGHSTDTQYF	TGCGCCAGCAGCTCCCTTCATCCGGGACATAGCACAGATACGCAGTATTTT
TRBV28	TRBD1	TRBJ2-7	.	CASSHGQGYEQYF	TGTGCCAGCAGCCATGGACAGGGCTACGAGCAGTACTTC
TRBV4-2	.	TRBJ1-3	.	CASSQGWQVDF	TGTGCCAGCAGCCAAGGATGGCAAGTCGATTTT
TRBV5-4	.	TRBJ1-2	.	CASSLVDSPYGYTF	TGTGCCAGCAGCTTGGTGGACAGTCCCTATGGCTACACCTTC
TRBV9	.	TRBJ2-5	.	CASSSRDPMQQETQYF	TGTGCCAGCAGCAGCCGGGACCCGATGCAACAAGAGACCCAGTACTTC
TRBV19	TRBD1	TRBJ1-5	.	CASSDWWGQGTSSNQPQHF	TGTGCCAGTAGCGATTGGTGGGGACAGGGGACGTCTAGCAATCAGCCCCAGCATTTT
TRBV2	.	TRBJ1-2	.	CASSDRLYGYTF	TGTGCCAGCAGTGACAGACTCTATGGCTACACCTTC